The sequence of this T cell receptor (beta chain) was determined in a study of cytomegalovirus exposure and HLA in healthy donors. The study ran its PCR with 60 Vbeta and 13 Jbeta primers. Here immunoSEQ multiplex PCR was the method, and the copy in TCRdb shows in-frame clones only, minus some. The sample lists about 160,000 clones, approximately 86% occurring once. V gave up 4 bases and J gave up 2 bases; unmatched junction bases: 2. CDR1 MNHEY and CDR2 SMNVEV come from the germline V gene (reference sequence). CDR3 length: 14 amino acids. The rearrangement joins TRBV27 to TRBJ1-5; 7 bases map to TRBD1. Sequencing was carried out using PBMCs. This receptor was identified in a woman aged 18-29 years in good health and CMV-seronegative. This CDR3 is CASSYQGGNQPQHF. The CDR3 DNA reads TGTGCCAGCAGTTACCAGGGGGGCAATCAGCCCCAGCATTTT.